The 30 T cell receptor beta chains listed next were all sequenced from one sample in a study of graft-versus-host responses after intestinal transplantation. No antigens are known for them. TCRdb keeps only in-frame clones here, not all; method: immunoSEQ multiplex PCR. Of roughly 100,000 clones in the sample, around 93% are singletons; the top ten hold roughly 0.069%. Sample: unstimulated CD8+ T cells sorted from spleen or lymph node cells, taken before transplant. These receptors were collected from a human donor who was the organ donor for an intestinal transplant.

The chain carries TRBV28 and TRBJ2-7, with TRBD2 matching 8 bases. The trim removed 4 bases at V and 6 bases at J, leaving 17 bases unmatched. This CDR3 has 17 amino acids. CDR1 and CDR2 (germline): MDHEN, SYDVKM. CDR3 in DNA: TGTGCCAGCAGTTCCGTGTCCGGGACTAGTTATTACTCCGAGCAGTACTTC. It codes for CASSSVSGTSYYSEQYF.

V usage is TRBV15 and J usage is TRBJ2-7; 7 positions match TRBD2. The junction had 4 bases not matched to a gene; V was cut back by 5 bases and J by 3 bases. This CDR3 has 13 amino acids. CDR1 LNHNV and CDR2 YYDKDF come from the germline V gene (reference sequence). For the CDR3, the DNA is TGTGCCACCAGCCGGGAGGAGAGCTACGAGCAGTACTTC. Protein: CATSREESYEQYF.

The chain carries TRBV11-2 and TRBJ2-1; D remains unclear. The germline CDR1 and CDR2 sequences are SGHAT and FQNNGV. CDR3 length: 15 residues. V lost 5 bases and J 9 bases, leaving 20 bases between the germline ends. CDR3 region: CASSRGRLRGAEQFF. The CDR3 DNA reads TGTGCCAGCAGCCGTGGCCGGCTCCGAGGCGCTGAGCAGTTCTTC.

V usage is TRBV27 and J usage is TRBJ2-3; perhaps TRBD1 as D (6 bases). CDR1 MNHEY and CDR2 SMNVEV come from the germline V gene (reference sequence). Trimming removed 5 bases from V and 4 bases from J, with 19 bases in between. The CDR3 totals 16 residues. The CDR3 DNA sequence: TGTGCCAGCAGTACTCGGGGCAGGGGTGTTGCAGATACGCAGTATTTT. It yields the protein CASSTRGRGVADTQYF.

This chain links TRBV5-5 with TRBJ2-2; no firm D call. V lost 0 bases and J lost 9, with 6 bases in between. Germline CDR1 SGHKS, CDR2 YYEKEE (reference sequence). This CDR3 comprises 12 residues. The CDR3 nucleotides read TGTGCCAGCAGCTTGGTTTCATGGGAGCTGTTTTTT. It yields the protein CASSLVSWELFF. Together with reference TRBV5-5 and TRBJ2-2, the CDR3 gives the full variable domain: DAGVTQSPTHLIKTRGQQVTLRCSPISGHKSVSWYQQVLGQGPQFIFQYYEKEERGRGNFPDRFSARQFPNYSSELNVNALLLGDSALYLCASSLVSWELFFGEGSRLTVL.

This rearrangement joins TRBV5-4 to TRBJ1-2, with D possibly TRBD1 on 6 matching bases. The CDR3 runs to 15 residues. The germline gives CDR1 SGHNT, CDR2 YYREEE (reference sequence). Trimming took off 4 bases at V and 4 bases at J, with 17 bases between the two ends. The CDR3 spells CASSPRQETPYGYTF. In DNA, the CDR3 is TGTGCCAGCAGCCCCCGACAGGAGACCCCCTATGGCTACACCTTC.

The chain combines TRBV4-1 with TRBJ2-1, with TRBD1 identical over 8 bases. V lost 5 bases, J lost 8 bases, and 11 bases stayed unmatched. This CDR3 is 15 amino acids long. CDR1 is MGHRA, CDR2 YSYEKL, per germline. Here the CDR3 reads CASSSTDRVGDEQFF. CDR3 sequence (DNA): TGCGCCAGCAGCTCAACGGACAGGGTAGGGGATGAGCAGTTCTTC.

V is TRBV10-2 and J is TRBJ2-7; D gene unclear. The CDR3 runs 14 residues. Trimming stripped 10 bases from V and 3 bases from J, with 19 bases between. Germline-derived CDR1 and CDR2 are WSHSY and SAAADI. The CDR3 DNA reads as TGCGCCACCGTACCGAGAGCGTTTGACTACGAGCAGTACTTC. Its translation is CATVPRAFDYEQYF.

This chain connects TRBV11-2 to TRBJ2-3; TRBD2 matches 9 bases. The V and J ends lost 7 bases and 6 bases, in that order; junction bases with no gene match: 8. Germline loops: CDR1 SGHAT, CDR2 FQNNGV. This CDR3 comprises 14 residues. The CDR3 DNA is TGTGCCAGCACCTCCGATAGCGGGAGTGATACGCAGTATTTT. Amino acid sequence: CASTSDSGSDTQYF.

The J gene is TRBJ2-1, the V gene TRBV7-9; D is uncertain. Germline V gives CDR1 SEHNR, CDR2 FQNEAQ (reference sequence). Trimming removed 1 base at V and 12 bases at J, with 13 bases between. The CDR3 length is 13 residues. CDR3 sequence reads: CASSLGLVFGQFF. DNA of the CDR3: TGTGCCAGCAGCTTAGGGCTAGTATTCGGGCAGTTCTTC.

This clone showed up just once. The chain is built from TRBV30 and TRBJ2-1; 9 bases match TRBD2. The CDR3 spans 15 residues. V lost 2 bases to trimming and J lost 9 bases; unmatched junction nucleotides: 11. Germline V gene sequence: CDR1 GTSNPN, CDR2 SVGIG (reference sequence). The CDR3 is CAWSRLAGYPGEQFF. CDR3 DNA: TGTGCCTGGAGTCGGCTAGCGGGATACCCAGGTGAGCAGTTCTTC.

The CDR3 loop is CASSEAGRYEQYF. The DNA of the CDR3 is TGTGCCAGCAGTGAAGCGGGGCGGTACGAGCAGTACTTC. The rearrangement joins TRBV6-1 to TRBJ2-7, with a weak D call TRBD1 (5 bases). The length of the CDR3 is 13 residues. V was clipped by 0 bases and J by 4 bases, with 7 bases between them. Germline lookup yields CDR1 MNHNS and CDR2 SASEGT.

The V gene is TRBV25-1, the J gene TRBJ2-7, with 8 bases lining up with TRBD1. The germline gives CDR1 MGHDK, CDR2 SYGVNS. Trimming removed 7 bases from V and 6 bases from J; junction bases left unmatched: 5. This CDR3 is 12 amino acids long. The CDR3 region is CASIGDRGEQYF. In DNA form, the CDR3 reads TGTGCCAGCATTGGTGACAGGGGCGAGCAGTACTTC.

The rearrangement links TRBV27 to TRBJ1-1, with 8 bases aligning to TRBD1. Germline values: CDR1 MNHEY, CDR2 SMNVEV (reference sequence). The CDR3 runs to 14 residues. V shed 2 bases, J shed 5 bases, and the junction held 4 bases outside the gene matches. DNA of the CDR3: TGTGCCAGCAGTTTAGCACAGGGGGGGACTGAAGCTTTCTTT. It specifies CASSLAQGGTEAFF.

The J gene is TRBJ2-7, the V gene TRBV18; 7 bases agree with TRBD1. Germline trimming cut 3 bases from V and 6 bases from J; bases unmatched to any gene: 11. The CDR3 length is 15 residues. The germline gives CDR1 KGHSH, CDR2 LQKENI. The CDR3 is CASSPLIRDSGEQYF. CDR3 coding DNA: TGTGCCAGCTCACCTCTTATCCGGGACAGTGGCGAGCAGTACTTC.

The genes are TRBV5-1 and TRBJ2-2, with 12 nucleotides matching TRBD2. The CDR3 has 17 amino acids. Germline loops: CDR1 SGHRS, CDR2 YFSETQ. The trim removed 0 bases at V and 5 bases at J, leaving 5 bases unmatched. CDR3 nucleotide sequence: TGCGCCAGCAGCTTGGTTCGACTAGCGGGAGTTACCGGGGAGCTGTTTTTT. This encodes CASSLVRLAGVTGELFF.

The V gene is TRBV2, the J gene TRBJ1-2, with 7 nucleotides matching TRBD1. This CDR3 is built from 14 residues. Trimming removed 8 bases from V and 5 bases from J; junction bases left unmatched: 11. Germline CDR1 SNHLY, CDR2 FYNNEI. CDR3 in amino acids: CASQFSGGQYGYTF. CDR3 DNA: TGTGCCAGCCAGTTTTCAGGGGGACAGTATGGCTACACCTTC.

V usage is TRBV30 and J usage is TRBJ2-7; D ambiguous. V was clipped by 5 bases and J by 3 bases, with 17 bases between them. Per the germline V gene, CDR1 is GTSNPN and CDR2 is SVGIG (reference sequence). This CDR3 region has 14 residues. The CDR3 loop reads CAWAPPYPSYEQYF. CDR3 DNA: TGTGCCTGGGCCCCTCCGTATCCTAGCTACGAGCAGTACTTC.

CDR3 DNA sequence: TGTGCCAGCAGCTTAGTGTCGGGGATTTTAATATATAATGAGCAGTTCTTC. Translated, it gives CASSLVSGILIYNEQFF. The V gene is TRBV11-2, the J gene TRBJ2-1, with D possibly being TRBD2 (5 bases). Germline CDR1 and CDR2: SGHAT and FQNNGV. The CDR3 is made up of 17 amino acids. The V gene lost 1 base and the J gene lost 7 bases, with 20 bases spanning the gap.

This chain links TRBV7-9 with TRBJ2-1; the match to TRBD2 covers 10 bases. The junction had 2 bases not matched to a gene; V was cut back by 3 bases and J by 0 bases. This CDR3 region has 16 residues. Looked up from germline, CDR1 is SEHNR and CDR2 is FQNEAQ (reference sequence). The CDR3 nucleotides are TGTGCCAGCAGCTTGCCTAGCGGGAGCTCCTACAATGAGCAGTTCTTC. This translates into CASSLPSGSSYNEQFF. The variable domain in full, with the rest retrieved from reference TRBV7-9 and TRBJ2-1, is DTGVSQNPRHKITKRGQNVTFRCDPISEHNRLYWYRQTLGQGPEFLTYFQNEAQLEKSRLLSDRFSAERPKGSFSTLEIQRTEQGDSAMYLCASSLPSGSSYNEQFFGPGTRLTVL.

CDR3 amino acids: CASSQATSVSYNEQFF. In nucleotides, the CDR3 is TGCGCCAGCAGCCAAGCTACTAGCGTCTCCTACAATGAGCAGTTCTTC. The V gene is TRBV4-1, the J gene TRBJ2-1, with 7 bases identical to TRBD2. CDR1 MGHRA and CDR2 YSYEKL come from the germline V gene. V was pared by 1 base and J by 0 bases, with 3 bases of the junction left unmatched. The CDR3 extends over 16 amino acids.

This chain joins TRBV5-1 and TRBJ2-7; D perhaps matches TRBD2 (5 bases). Trimming pared 2 bases from V and 6 bases from J, leaving 15 bases between. The CDR3 extends over 14 amino acids. Germline CDR1 is SGHRS and CDR2 is YFSETQ. The CDR3 loop reads CASSFYPSYAEQYF. CDR3 in DNA: TGCGCCAGCAGCTTCTACCCTAGCTATGCCGAGCAGTACTTC.

This chain connects TRBV6-1 to TRBJ2-5; 12 bases line up with TRBD2. The CDR3 is 15 amino acids. With 7 bases clipped from V and 5 bases from J, the junction kept 8 bases outside the gene matches. Germline V gene lookup returns CDR1 MNHNS and CDR2 SASEGT. The DNA of the CDR3 is TGTGCCAGCAACCATGAGACTAGCGGGAGTGAGACCCAGTACTTC. Translated, it gives CASNHETSGSETQYF.

V usage is TRBV5-5 and J usage is TRBJ2-1; D perhaps matches TRBD2 (7 bases). There are 16 residues in the CDR3. CDR1 is SGHKS, CDR2 YYEKEE, per germline (reference sequence). V lost 4 bases, J lost 4 bases, and 18 bases lay in between. CDR3 loop: CASSLEGGAFYNEQFF. Here the CDR3 DNA reads TGTGCCAGCAGCCTCGAAGGGGGGGCGTTTTACAATGAGCAGTTCTTC. Full variable domain (missing parts from reference TRBV5-5 and TRBJ2-1): DAGVTQSPTHLIKTRGQQVTLRCSPISGHKSVSWYQQVLGQGPQFIFQYYEKEERGRGNFPDRFSARQFPNYSSELNVNALLLGDSALYLCASSLEGGAFYNEQFFGPGTRLTVL.

V usage is TRBV10-3 and J usage is TRBJ1-3; D is undetermined. Germline CDR1 is ENHRY and CDR2 is SYGVKD. The V and J ends lost 6 bases and 0 bases respectively, with 12 bases between them. The CDR3 length is 15 residues. The CDR3 nucleotides are TGTGCCATCAGGGTGACAACCCCCTCTGGAAACACCATATATTTT. It yields the protein CAIRVTTPSGNTIYF.

This clone was seen a single time. The rearrangement joins TRBV9 to TRBJ2-5, with 7 bases matching TRBD1. Per the germline V gene, CDR1 is SGDLS and CDR2 is YYNGEE. This CDR3 is 15 amino acids long. The trim removed 4 bases at V and 3 bases at J, leaving 9 bases unmatched. CDR3 in amino acids: CASSSTTGNKETQYF. CDR3 bases: TGTGCCAGCAGCTCGACGACAGGGAATAAAGAGACCCAGTACTTC.

The gene calls are TRBV4-1 and TRBJ2-1; D remains ambiguous. The CDR3 has 15 residues. Germline loops: CDR1 MGHRA, CDR2 YSYEKL. The V gene lost 1 base and the J gene lost 1 base, with 8 bases spanning the gap. CDR3 sequence (DNA): TGCGCCAGCAGCCAAGTCCTAGATTCCTACAATGAGCAGTTCTTC. This encodes CASSQVLDSYNEQFF.

This chain joins TRBV7-9 and TRBJ2-1; TRBD2 is a possible D gene (6 bases). In germline, CDR1 is SEHNR, CDR2 FQNEAQ (reference sequence). This CDR3 is built from 14 residues. Trimming stripped 8 bases from V and 4 bases from J, with 15 bases between. The CDR3 DNA reads as TGTGCCAGCCCTGGAGGGGAATGGTACAATGAGCAGTTCTTC. Residues: CASPGGEWYNEQFF.

The rearrangement uses TRBV9 and TRBJ1-1; TRBD1 might be the D (5 bases). The germline CDR1 and CDR2 sequences are SGDLS and YYNGEE. V was cut by 4 bases and J by 1 base, with 14 bases left in between. The CDR3 is 15 residues long. CDR3 region: CASSSHSQGNTEAFF. The CDR3 nucleotides read TGTGCCAGCAGCTCCCATTCCCAGGGGAACACTGAAGCTTTCTTT.

The gene calls are TRBV5-1 and TRBJ2-3, with 9 bases lining up with TRBD2. The V gene's germline CDR1 is SGHRS and CDR2 YFSETQ. The J segment lost 2 bases and the V segment lost 0 bases, leaving 10 bases of the junction unmatched. This CDR3 contains 18 residues. The DNA of the CDR3 is TGCGCCAGCAGCTTGGAATTTGCGGCGGGGGGGCCCACAGATACGCAGTATTTT. Translated, it gives CASSLEFAAGGPTDTQYF.